This T cell receptor (beta chain) was identified during a study of blood T cell repertoires in COVID-19 (dated by TCRdb to the early 2020s). Turning to the overall study: Samples covering the acute and convalescent phases of COVID-19 were provided by collaborators in the United States, Italy and Spain. The prospective study material was composed of cDNA or gDNA derived from T cells, B-cell-depleted T cells, or PBMCs. The repertoires were made available in a free public database intended to serve as a resource for research on the immune response to SARS-CoV-2. Samples came from the ongoing ImmuneRACE study (first 160 participants) plus 1,254 subjects from 6 global collaborators. Subjects who had been exposed to COVID-19, were actively infected with it, or had recovered from it provided the deeply sampled blood TCRbeta repertoires that made up the dataset. Where available, HLA class I and class II types were obtained from metadata supplied by the sample provider rather than from assay-based typing. A de-identified subject ID, COVID-19 status, age in years and sex were almost always included in the sample metadata. Study-wide findings and limitations: How much clinical and demographic metadata was included differed by source and by participant, and the metadata was provided uncurated.

Regarding this clone: Its antigen is not yet known. One base away there is no much larger clone; base qualities are not given.

TCRbeta CDR3 regions were amplified from genomic DNA using the immunoSEQ Assay, a bias-controlled multiplex PCR. On the study's bioinformatics: The number of nucleated cells in each sample was estimated from the amplification of reference gene primers within the assay. To quantify the absolute abundance of each unique TCRbeta CDR3 rearrangement, sequence reads were collapsed and filtered. Productive Simpson clonality was computed per sample as the square root of Simpson's diversity index over productive rearrangements. The table comes from immuneACCESS by way of TCRdb, which keeps in-frame sequences with V and J called. Part of the clones is missing from these tables; in studies checked, under half for an unresolved V gene and the rest for unknown reasons. From that table come the V and J calls and clone size; the DNA was used to work out D and trimming. The sample has a few hundred thousand clones on record, approximately 87% of them singletons. The ten largest account for 10% of the sample.

Participants in the prospective study were enrolled through a virtual design, were aged roughly 18 to 100 years, and lived in about two dozen United States geographic areas. In the prospective study, participants were assigned to cohorts based on the clinical history participants reported in a screening survey and a study questionnaire. Recovered participants in ImmuneRACE Cohort 3 were defined by two consecutive negative NP/OP PCR tests, clearance by a healthcare professional, or resolution of symptoms. In the prospective study, whole blood, serum and a nasopharyngeal or oropharyngeal swab were collected from each participant by mobile phlebotomists. Participants in the prospective study had the option to provide additional blood draws and questionnaires over an approximately two-month period. Prospective study blood samples were shipped either frozen or at room temperature before DNA extraction.

Trimming removed 5 bases from V and 0 bases from J, leaving 13 bases between the germline ends. CDR3 length: 15 amino acids, cysteine to phenylalanine. The read is trimmed to its CDR3 DNA, 45 bases read in frame from base 1. CDR1 SGHVS and CDR2 FQNEAQ were looked up in the germline V gene. Sequencing was done on a sample of PBMCs or T cells enriched from blood (not recorded which). The TCR was taken from a woman between 50 and 59 years old who had recovered from COVID-19. Recombination linked TRBV7-8 to TRBJ2-5; no D segment can be confidently identified. The bases are TGTGCCAGCAGCCATCTCCGAAGCTACCAAGAGACCCAGTACTTC. Translated, it reads CASSHLRSYQETQYF.